This T cell receptor (beta chain) was retrieved from a study of blood T cell repertoires in COVID-19. Overall study: Whether acute or convalescent, the COVID-19 samples came from the United States, Italy and Spain. T cells, B-cell-depleted T cells, or PBMCs supplied cDNA or gDNA.

The CDR3 totals 16 residues. V was pared by 0 bases and J by 3 bases, with 6 bases of the junction left unmatched. From germline, CDR1 is SGHRS and CDR2 YFSETQ. The repertoire was sequenced with immunoSEQ multiplex PCR; TCRdb's copy has only in-frame clones and lacks some. The sample lists about 430,000 clones, around 90% occurring once. This clone appeared once. The receptor was isolated from a young man with COVID-19, enrolled during active disease. V gene TRBV5-1 combines with J gene TRBJ2-1; 7 nucleotides line up with TRBD2. Sequencing used peripheral blood. The CDR3 DNA reads as TGCGCCAGCAGCTTGGACGGGAGGCCCTACTACAATGAGCAGTTCTTC. It encodes CASSLDGRPYYNEQFF.